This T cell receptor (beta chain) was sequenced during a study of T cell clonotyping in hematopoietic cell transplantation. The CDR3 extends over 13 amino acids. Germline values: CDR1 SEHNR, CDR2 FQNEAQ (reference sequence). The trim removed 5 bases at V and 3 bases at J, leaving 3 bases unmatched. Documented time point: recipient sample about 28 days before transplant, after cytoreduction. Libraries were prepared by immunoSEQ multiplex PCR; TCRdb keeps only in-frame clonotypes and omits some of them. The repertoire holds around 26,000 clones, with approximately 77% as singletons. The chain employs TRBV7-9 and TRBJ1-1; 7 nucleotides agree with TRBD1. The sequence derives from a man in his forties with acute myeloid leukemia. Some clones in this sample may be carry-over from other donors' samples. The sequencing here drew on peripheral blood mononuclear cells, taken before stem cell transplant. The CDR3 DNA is TGTGCCAGCAGCACCAGGGGGGACACTGAAGCTTTCTTT. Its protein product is CASSTRGDTEAFF.